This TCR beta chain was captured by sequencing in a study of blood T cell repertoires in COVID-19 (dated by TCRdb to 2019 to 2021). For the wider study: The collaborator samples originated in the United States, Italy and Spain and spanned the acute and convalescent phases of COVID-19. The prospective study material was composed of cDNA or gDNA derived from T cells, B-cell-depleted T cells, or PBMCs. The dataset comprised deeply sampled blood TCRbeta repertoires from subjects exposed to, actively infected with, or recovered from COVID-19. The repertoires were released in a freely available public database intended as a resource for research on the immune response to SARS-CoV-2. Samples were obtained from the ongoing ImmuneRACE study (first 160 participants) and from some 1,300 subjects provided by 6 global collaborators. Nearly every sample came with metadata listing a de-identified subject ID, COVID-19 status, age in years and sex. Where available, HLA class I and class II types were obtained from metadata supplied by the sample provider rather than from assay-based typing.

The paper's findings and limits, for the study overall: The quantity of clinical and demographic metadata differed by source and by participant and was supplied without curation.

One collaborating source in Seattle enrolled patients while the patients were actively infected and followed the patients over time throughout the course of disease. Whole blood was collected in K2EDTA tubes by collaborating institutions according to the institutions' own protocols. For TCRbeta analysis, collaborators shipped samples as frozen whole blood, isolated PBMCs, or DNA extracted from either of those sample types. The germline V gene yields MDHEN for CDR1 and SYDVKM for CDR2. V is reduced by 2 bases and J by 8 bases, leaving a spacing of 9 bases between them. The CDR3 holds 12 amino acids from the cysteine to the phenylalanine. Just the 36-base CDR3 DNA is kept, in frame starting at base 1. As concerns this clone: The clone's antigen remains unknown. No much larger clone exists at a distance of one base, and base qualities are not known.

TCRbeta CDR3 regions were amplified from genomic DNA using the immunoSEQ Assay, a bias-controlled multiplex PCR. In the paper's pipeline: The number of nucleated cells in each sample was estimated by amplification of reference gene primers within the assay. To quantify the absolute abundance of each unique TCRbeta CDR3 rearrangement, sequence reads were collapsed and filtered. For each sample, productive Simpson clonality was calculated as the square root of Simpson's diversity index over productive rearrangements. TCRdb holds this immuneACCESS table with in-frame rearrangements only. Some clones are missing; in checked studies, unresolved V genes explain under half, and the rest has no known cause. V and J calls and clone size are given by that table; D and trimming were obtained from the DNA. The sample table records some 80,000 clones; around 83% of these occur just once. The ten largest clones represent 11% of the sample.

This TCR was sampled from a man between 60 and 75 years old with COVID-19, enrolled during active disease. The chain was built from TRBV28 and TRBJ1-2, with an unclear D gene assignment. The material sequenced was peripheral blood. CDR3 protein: CASSLVTGGYTF. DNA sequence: TGTGCCAGCAGTTTAGTGACGGGAGGCTACACCTTC.